A single sample gave rise to the 25 T cell receptor beta chains below, sequenced in a study of T cell repertoires in ileal Crohn's disease. The sample's time point: neoterminal ileum biopsy at postoperative endoscopy, about 6 months after surgery. Sequencing used immunoSEQ multiplex PCR; TCRdb keeps in-frame clones, though not all of them. The sample consists of around 13,000 clones, over 75% of them appearing once. The sample consisted of ileal tissue. All receptors derive from an adult with Crohn's disease.

In nucleotides, the CDR3 is TGTGCCAGCAGCTCCCAGCGCAACACTGAAGCTTTCTTT. Its translation: CASSSQRNTEAFF. The chain combines TRBV7-3 with TRBJ1-1; no clear D gene. Between the trimmed V and J ends, which lost 4 bases and 2 bases, there was a span of 8 bases. The germline V gene has CDR1 SGHTA and CDR2 FQGTGA. The CDR3 spans 13 residues.

The chain recombines TRBV9 with TRBJ2-3, with D possibly TRBD2 on 5 matching bases. Germline V gene sequence: CDR1 SGDLS, CDR2 YYNGEE. This CDR3 has 14 residues. Trimming stripped 2 bases from V and 5 bases from J, with 12 bases between. The CDR3 protein is CASSVSALGDTQYF. CDR3 nucleotide sequence: TGTGCCAGCAGCGTTAGCGCCTTGGGAGATACGCAGTATTTT.

The rearrangement links TRBV9 to TRBJ2-3; 10 positions match TRBD2. This CDR3 is 17 amino acids long. CDR1 is SGDLS, CDR2 YYNGEE, per germline. With V trimmed by 0 bases and J by 0 bases, 4 bases remained unmatched. The CDR3 region is CASSVDSGGFSTDTQYF. CDR3 DNA sequence: TGTGCCAGCAGCGTAGATAGCGGGGGGTTTAGCACAGATACGCAGTATTTT.

The chain has TRBV7-3 and TRBJ2-2, with TRBD2 identical over 7 bases. Trimming removed 4 bases from V and 7 bases from J; junction bases left unmatched: 12. This CDR3 is built from 16 residues. Germline-derived CDR1 and CDR2 are SGHTA and FQGTGA. Written as DNA, the CDR3 is TGTGCCAGCAGCTCCCTTCGGGCGGGGGACGGCGGGGAGCTGTTTTTT. Translated, it gives CASSSLRAGDGGELFF.

The V and J genes are TRBV5-1 and TRBJ1-3; D not certain. The CDR3 covers 15 residues. V was cut by 3 bases and J by 0 bases, with 10 bases left in between. From germline, CDR1 is SGHRS and CDR2 YFSETQ. CDR3 DNA sequence: TGCGCCAGCAGCTCCACAGTGAGCTCTGGAAACACCATATATTTT. Protein product: CASSSTVSSGNTIYF.

The CDR3 here is CASSLTGINEQFF. The CDR3, as DNA: TGTGCCAGTAGTTTGACAGGTATCAATGAGCAGTTCTTC. The chain links TRBV19 to TRBJ2-1, with D possibly TRBD1 on 6 matching bases. Germline-derived CDR1 and CDR2 are LNHDA and SQIVND (reference sequence). CDR3 size: 13 residues. The germline V and J ends were trimmed by 5 bases and 6 bases, with 11 bases remaining between them. Variable domain in full (rest from reference TRBV19 and TRBJ2-1): DGGITQSPKYLFRKEGQNVTLSCEQNLNHDAMYWYRQDPGQGLRLIYYSQIVNDFQKGDIAEGYSVSREKKESFPLTVTSAQKNPTAFYLCASSLTGINEQFFGPGTRLTVL.

This chain uses TRBV15 with TRBJ2-2; no reliable D call. Trimming removed 3 bases from V and 0 bases from J, with 11 bases in between. The CDR3 spans 16 residues. Per the germline V gene, CDR1 is LNHNV and CDR2 is YYDKDF (reference sequence). The CDR3 region has the DNA TGTGCCACCAGCAGCCCCTCTAGGACGAACACCGGGGAGCTGTTTTTT. It yields the protein CATSSPSRTNTGELFF.

CDR3 protein: CASSLGLAVNNEQFF. The CDR3 coding sequence is TGTGCCAGCAGCTTAGGACTAGCGGTTAACAATGAGCAGTTCTTC. The chain combines TRBV7-9 with TRBJ2-1; 9 bases agree with TRBD2. The CDR3 consists of 15 residues. Germline lookup yields CDR1 SEHNR and CDR2 FQNEAQ (reference sequence). The ends lost 1 base at V and 5 bases at J; junction bases unmatched: 3.

The chain carries TRBV7-6 and TRBJ2-7; 7 bases agree with TRBD1. This CDR3 has 17 residues. Germline values: CDR1 SGHVS, CDR2 FNYEAQ. V trimming: 1 base; J trimming: 1 base; junction bases outside the gene matches: 10. The chain's CDR3 is CASSLVTGTASSYEQYF. The CDR3, as DNA: TGTGCCAGCAGCTTAGTGACGGGGACAGCCTCATCCTACGAGCAGTACTTC.

V and J are TRBV14 and TRBJ2-6; D is unresolved. The germline V gene has CDR1 SGHDN and CDR2 FVKESK. The V end was cut by 2 bases, the J end by 0 bases, with 5 bases between. There are 15 residues in the CDR3. CDR3 amino acids: CASSQMSSGANVLTF. DNA for the CDR3: TGTGCCAGCAGCCAAATGAGCTCTGGGGCCAACGTCCTGACTTTC.

The rearrangement links TRBV6-4 to TRBJ2-1; TRBD2 aligns across 10 bases. The CDR3 is 15 residues long. Germline V gene sequence: CDR1 MRHNA, CDR2 SNTAGT. V gave up 2 bases and J gave up 4 bases; unmatched junction bases: 2. The CDR3 spells CASSDKAGGYNEQFF. CDR3 DNA sequence: TGTGCCAGCAGTGACAAAGCGGGAGGGTACAATGAGCAGTTCTTC.

The chain links TRBV29-1 to TRBJ1-4; the match to TRBD1 covers 9 bases. The CDR3 covers 13 residues. The V gene's germline CDR1 is SQVTM and CDR2 ANQGSEA. Losses at the gene ends were 6 bases for V and 6 bases for J; bases not matched to a gene: 5. Here the CDR3 reads CSVLGQGDEKLFF. CDR3 DNA: TGCAGCGTCCTGGGACAGGGAGATGAAAAACTGTTTTTT.

The chain is built from TRBV30 and TRBJ2-1; 9 nucleotides line up with TRBD1. Germline lookup yields CDR1 GTSNPN and CDR2 SVGIG (reference sequence). The J segment lost 7 bases and the V segment lost 6 bases, leaving 7 bases of the junction unmatched. This CDR3 comprises 13 residues. CDR3 region: CACTADRGNEQFF. The CDR3 region has the DNA TGTGCCTGTACTGCCGACAGGGGGAATGAGCAGTTCTTC.

V is TRBV10-2 and J is TRBJ2-7; TRBD1 agrees at 8 bases. CDR3 size: 16 residues. Germline trimming cut 0 bases from V and 1 base from J; bases unmatched to any gene: 5. The germline CDR1 and CDR2 sequences are WSHSY and SAAADI. The CDR3 sequence: CASSESKGTGSYEQYF. Here the CDR3 DNA reads TGCGCCAGCAGTGAGTCGAAAGGGACAGGTTCCTACGAGCAGTACTTC.

This clone came up a few times. This chain joins TRBV5-1 and TRBJ1-6; 7 bases fit TRBD1. This CDR3 contains 14 residues. Germline values: CDR1 SGHRS, CDR2 YFSETQ. Losses at the gene ends were 5 bases for V and 8 bases for J; bases not matched to a gene: 7. The CDR3 loop is CASRIDRVDSPLHF. Here the CDR3 DNA reads TGCGCCAGCAGGATAGACAGGGTGGATTCACCCCTCCACTTT.

This chain connects TRBV6-6 to TRBJ2-5; D is perhaps TRBD1 (5 bases). There are 15 residues in the CDR3. The V end was cut by 6 bases, the J end by 7 bases, with 21 bases between. CDR1 is MNHNY and CDR2 is SVGAGI in the germline V gene (reference sequence). DNA of the CDR3: TGTGCCAGCAGCTGGTCCCCGGACACCTTGGGGACCCAGTACTTC. This gives the protein CASSWSPDTLGTQYF.

The CDR3 DNA follows: TGTGCCAGCAGTCGAGGACAGAACTATGGCTACACCTTC. This gives the protein CASSRGQNYGYTF. The chain joins TRBV6-5 to TRBJ1-2; tentatively, D is TRBD1 (6 bases). CDR1 and CDR2 from the germline V gene are MNHEY and SVGAGI. Trimming shortened V by 5 bases and J by 2 bases, and 9 bases separated the two germline ends. The CDR3 runs 13 residues.

The chain combines TRBV29-1 with TRBJ1-2; D might be TRBD1 (5 bases). The V end was cut by 6 bases, the J end by 8 bases, with 13 bases between. This CDR3 region has 11 residues. Germline loops: CDR1 SQVTM, CDR2 ANQGSEA. As DNA, the CDR3 is TGCAGCGTGGCTGCGCGGGACGGCTACACCTTC. Translating gives CSVAARDGYTF.

V usage is TRBV15 and J usage is TRBJ2-1, with 13 nucleotides matching TRBD2. The CDR3 contains 16 residues. Trimming at V came to 3 bases and at J to 7 bases, leaving 6 bases not matched to a gene. Germline loops: CDR1 LNHNV, CDR2 YYDKDF (reference sequence). CDR3 coding DNA: TGTGCCACCAGCAGTTCTGGACTAGCGGGAGCGAATGAGCAGTTCTTC. Translating gives CATSSSGLAGANEQFF.

The gene calls are TRBV5-4 and TRBJ2-7; a weak D match, TRBD2 (5 bases). The CDR3 runs to 14 residues. Germline loops: CDR1 SGHNT, CDR2 YYREEE (reference sequence). V lost 0 bases and J 5 bases, leaving 12 bases between the germline ends. This chain's CDR3 is CASSLERTLDEQYF. CDR3 nucleotide sequence: TGTGCCAGCAGCTTGGAGCGGACGCTTGACGAGCAGTACTTC. The entire variable domain, with the rest obtained from reference TRBV5-4 and TRBJ2-7, is as follows: ETGVTQSPTHLIKTRGQQVTLRCSSQSGHNTVSWYQQALGQGPQFIFQYYREEENGRGNFPPRFSGLQFPNYSSELNVNALELDDSALYLCASSLERTLDEQYFGPGTRLTVT.

There are a few counts of this clone. This chain links TRBV29-1 with TRBJ1-5, with 11 bases lining up with TRBD1. Germline V gene lookup returns CDR1 SQVTM and CDR2 ANQGSEA. This CDR3 is 14 amino acids long. The V and J ends lost 5 bases and 4 bases, in that order; junction bases with no gene match: 4. The CDR3 spells CSVKDRGPNQPQHF. CDR3 in DNA: TGCAGCGTTAAGGACAGGGGGCCAAATCAGCCCCAGCATTTT.

The genes are TRBV23-1 and TRBJ1-5, with D uncertain. TRBV23-1 is reported as an ORF; its role is uncertain. The CDR3 length is 14 residues. Trimming removed 7 bases from V and 5 bases from J, with 15 bases in between. The CDR3 sequence is CASKVPCGYQPQHF. CDR3 in DNA: TGCGCCAGCAAGGTGCCGTGCGGGTATCAGCCCCAGCATTTT.

This clone has more than one count but fewer than ten. This chain connects TRBV4-1 to TRBJ2-1, with 9 bases matching TRBD2. The CDR3 is 17 residues long. V shed 1 base, J shed 9 bases, and the junction held 13 bases outside the gene matches. CDR1 MGHRA and CDR2 YSYEKL come from the germline V gene. CDR3 in amino acids: CASSQVPRGGALVEQFF. The DNA for the CDR3 is TGCGCCAGCAGCCAAGTCCCTCGCGGGGGGGCCCTTGTTGAGCAGTTCTTC.

The gene calls are TRBV6-6 and TRBJ2-7, with D hard to call. Between the trimmed V and J ends, which lost 5 bases and 1 base, there was a span of 9 bases. Germline values: CDR1 MNHNY, CDR2 SVGAGI (reference sequence). This CDR3 region has 13 residues. Written as DNA, the CDR3 is TGTGCCAGCAGTAAAGACTGGTCCTACGAGCAGTACTTC. It is translated as CASSKDWSYEQYF.

The chain links TRBV14 to TRBJ2-2; tentative D call: TRBD1 (6 bases). Germline V gives CDR1 SGHDN, CDR2 FVKESK. The CDR3 covers 13 residues. The V gene lost 5 bases and the J gene lost 7 bases, with 11 bases spanning the gap. This chain's CDR3 is CASSVRGRGELFF. Written as DNA, the CDR3 is TGTGCCAGCAGCGTCAGGGGACGCGGGGAGCTGTTTTTT.